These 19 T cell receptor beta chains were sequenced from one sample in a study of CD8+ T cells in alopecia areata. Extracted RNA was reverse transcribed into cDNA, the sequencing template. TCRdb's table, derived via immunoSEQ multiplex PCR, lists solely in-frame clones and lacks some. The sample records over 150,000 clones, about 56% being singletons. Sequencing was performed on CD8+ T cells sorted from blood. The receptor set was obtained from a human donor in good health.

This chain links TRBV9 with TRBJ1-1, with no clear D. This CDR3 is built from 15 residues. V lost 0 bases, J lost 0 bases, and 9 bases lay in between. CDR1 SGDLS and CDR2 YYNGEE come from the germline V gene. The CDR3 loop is CASSVVGDMNTEAFF. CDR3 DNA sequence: TGTGCCAGCAGCGTAGTTGGGGATATGAACACTGAAGCTTTCTTT.

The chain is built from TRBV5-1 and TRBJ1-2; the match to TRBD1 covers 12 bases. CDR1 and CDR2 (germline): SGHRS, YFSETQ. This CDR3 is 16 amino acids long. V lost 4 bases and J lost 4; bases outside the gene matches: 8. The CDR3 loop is CASSEGTGGPSYGYTF. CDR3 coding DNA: TGCGCCAGCAGCGAGGGGACAGGGGGCCCAAGCTATGGCTACACCTTC.

Written as DNA, the CDR3 is TGTGCCACCACGACGGGACAGGGAGATTACGAGCAGTACTTC. It specifies CATTTGQGDYEQYF. The V call is TRBV7-6, the J call TRBJ2-7; 9 bases map to TRBD1. J gave up 4 bases and V 10 bases, and 11 bases lay outside the gene matches. The germline CDR1 and CDR2 sequences are SGHVS and FNYEAQ. This CDR3 spans 14 amino acids.

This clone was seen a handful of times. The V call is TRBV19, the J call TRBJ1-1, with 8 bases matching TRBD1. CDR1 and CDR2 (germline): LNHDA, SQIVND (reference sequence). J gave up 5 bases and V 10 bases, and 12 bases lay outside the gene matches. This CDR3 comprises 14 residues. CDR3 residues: CATSGGSSWTEAFF. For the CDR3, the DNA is TGTGCCACTTCAGGGGGCTCCAGTTGGACTGAAGCTTTCTTT.

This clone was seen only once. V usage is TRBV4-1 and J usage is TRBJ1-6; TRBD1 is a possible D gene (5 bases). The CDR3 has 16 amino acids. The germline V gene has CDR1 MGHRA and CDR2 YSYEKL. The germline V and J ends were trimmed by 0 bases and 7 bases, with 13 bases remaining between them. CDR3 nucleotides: TGCGCCAGCAGCCAAGACTGGTCAGGGCAGAATTCACCCCTCCACTTT. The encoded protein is CASSQDWSGQNSPLHF.

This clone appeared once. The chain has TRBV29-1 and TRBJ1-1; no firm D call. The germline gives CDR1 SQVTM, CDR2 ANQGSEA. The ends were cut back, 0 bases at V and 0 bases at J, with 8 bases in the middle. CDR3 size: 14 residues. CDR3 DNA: TGCAGCGTTGAAGAAGGTAGGATGAACACTGAAGCTTTCTTT. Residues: CSVEEGRMNTEAFF.

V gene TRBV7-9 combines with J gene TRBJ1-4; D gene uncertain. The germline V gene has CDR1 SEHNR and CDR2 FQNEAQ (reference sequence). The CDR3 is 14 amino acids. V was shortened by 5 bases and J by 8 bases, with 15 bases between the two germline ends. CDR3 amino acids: CASSLGPSGEKLFF. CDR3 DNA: TGTGCCAGCAGCCTCGGTCCCTCCGGGGAAAAACTGTTTTTT.

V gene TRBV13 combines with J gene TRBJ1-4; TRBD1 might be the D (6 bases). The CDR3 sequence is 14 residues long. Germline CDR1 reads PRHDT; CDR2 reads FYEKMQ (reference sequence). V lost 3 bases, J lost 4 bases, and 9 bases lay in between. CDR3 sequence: CASSFRGLNEKLFF. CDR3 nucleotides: TGTGCCAGCAGCTTCAGGGGCCTTAATGAAAAACTGTTTTTT.

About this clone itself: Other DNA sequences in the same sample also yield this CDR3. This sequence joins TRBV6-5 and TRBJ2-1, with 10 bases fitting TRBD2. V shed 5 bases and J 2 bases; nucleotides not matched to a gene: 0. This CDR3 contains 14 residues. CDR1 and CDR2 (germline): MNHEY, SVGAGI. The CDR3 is CASSSGGAYNEQFF. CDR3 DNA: TGTGCCAGCAGTAGCGGGGGGGCCTACAATGAGCAGTTCTTC.

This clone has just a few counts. The CDR3, as DNA: TGTGCCAGCAGCACTGGGTCGACAGATACGCAGTATTTT. Translation gives CASSTGSTDTQYF. The V gene is TRBV7-9, the J gene TRBJ2-3; D is ambiguous. The CDR3 is 13 residues long. The germline CDR1 and CDR2 sequences are SEHNR and FQNEAQ (reference sequence). Trimming removed 5 bases from V and 3 bases from J, with 9 bases in between.

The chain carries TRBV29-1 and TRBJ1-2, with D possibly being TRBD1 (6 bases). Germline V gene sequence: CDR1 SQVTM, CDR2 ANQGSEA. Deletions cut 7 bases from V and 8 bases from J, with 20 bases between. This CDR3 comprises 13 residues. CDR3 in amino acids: CSGRDINQGGYTF. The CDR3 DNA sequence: TGCAGCGGCCGGGACATTAATCAGGGGGGCTACACCTTC.

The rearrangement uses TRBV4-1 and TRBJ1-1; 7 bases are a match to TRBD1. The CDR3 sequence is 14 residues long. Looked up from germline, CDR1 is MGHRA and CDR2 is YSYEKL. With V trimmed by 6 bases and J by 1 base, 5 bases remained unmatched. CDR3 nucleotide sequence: TGCGCCAGCAGGAGAACAGGGGAGAACACTGAAGCTTTCTTT. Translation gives CASRRTGENTEAFF.

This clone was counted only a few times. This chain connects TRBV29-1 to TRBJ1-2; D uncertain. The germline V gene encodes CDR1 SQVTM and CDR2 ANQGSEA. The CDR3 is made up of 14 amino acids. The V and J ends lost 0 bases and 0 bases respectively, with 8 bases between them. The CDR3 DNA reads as TGCAGCGTTGAAGACGAGGCTACTAACTATGGCTACACCTTC. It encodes CSVEDEATNYGYTF. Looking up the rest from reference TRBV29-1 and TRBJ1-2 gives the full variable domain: SAVISQKPSRDICQRGTSLTIQCQVDSQVTMMFWYRQQPGQSLTLIATANQGSEATYESGFVIDKFPISRPNLTFSTLTVSNMSPEDSSIYLCSVEDEATNYGYTFGSGTRLTVV.

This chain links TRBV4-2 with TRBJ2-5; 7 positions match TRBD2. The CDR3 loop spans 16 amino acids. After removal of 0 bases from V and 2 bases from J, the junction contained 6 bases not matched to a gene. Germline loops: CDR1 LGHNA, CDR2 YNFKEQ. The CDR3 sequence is CASSQEQTGGQETQYF. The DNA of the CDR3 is TGTGCCAGCAGCCAAGAACAAACGGGGGGTCAAGAGACCCAGTACTTC.

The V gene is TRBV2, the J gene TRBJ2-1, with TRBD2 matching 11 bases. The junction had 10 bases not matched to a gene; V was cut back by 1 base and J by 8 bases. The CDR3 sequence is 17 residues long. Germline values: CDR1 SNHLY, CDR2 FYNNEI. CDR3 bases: TGTGCCAGCAGTGAAGAGGCTAGCGGGGGGCCGCTCGATGAGCAGTTCTTC. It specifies CASSEEASGGPLDEQFF.

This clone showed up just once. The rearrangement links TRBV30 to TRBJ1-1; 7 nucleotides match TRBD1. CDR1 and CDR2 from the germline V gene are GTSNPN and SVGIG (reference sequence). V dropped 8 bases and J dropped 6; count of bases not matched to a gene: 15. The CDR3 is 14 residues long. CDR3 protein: CAGEGGAGGSEAFF. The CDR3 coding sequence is TGTGCCGGTGAAGGGGGCGCCGGGGGCTCTGAAGCTTTCTTT.

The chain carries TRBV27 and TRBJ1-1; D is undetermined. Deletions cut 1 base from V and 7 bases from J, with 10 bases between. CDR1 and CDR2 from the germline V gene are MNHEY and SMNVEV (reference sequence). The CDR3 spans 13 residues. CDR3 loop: CASSLYVGGEAFF. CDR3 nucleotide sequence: TGTGCCAGCAGTTTATACGTCGGCGGTGAAGCTTTCTTT.

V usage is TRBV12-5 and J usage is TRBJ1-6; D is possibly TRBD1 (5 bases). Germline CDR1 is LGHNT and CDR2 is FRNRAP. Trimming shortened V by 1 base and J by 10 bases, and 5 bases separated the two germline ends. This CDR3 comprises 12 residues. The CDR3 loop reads CASGLGGSPLHF. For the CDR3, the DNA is TGTGCTAGTGGTTTGGGGGGGTCACCCCTCCACTTT.

The CDR3 coding sequence is TGTGCCAGCAGTTACCGGGCCCCCCAAGGGGATACGCAGTATTTT. It codes for CASSYRAPQGDTQYF. This chain joins TRBV6-5 and TRBJ2-3; D unclear. CDR3 length: 15 residues. V was pared by 2 bases and J by 6 bases, with 15 bases between. From germline, CDR1 is MNHEY and CDR2 SVGAGI.